Following are 9 T cell receptor beta chains from one sample sequenced in a study of persistence of HIV-infected CD4 T cells. Cells were stimulated with overlapping HIV-1 Gag 15-mer peptides. Sorting selected CD4+ T cells upregulating both CD40 ligand and CD69. These receptors' targets are unknown. Sequencing used immunoSEQ version 4 in survey mode. Clones were sequenced by immunoSEQ multiplex PCR, and TCRdb holds only the in-frame ones, with some missing. The sample shows 25,000 to 35,000 clones, roughly 70% of them seen only once. The sample was CD4+ T cells sorted from PBMCs after roughly 18-hour stimulation, taken from a patient who received antiretroviral therapy. All receptors come from an adult man with HIV who was CMV-seropositive.

This chain connects TRBV27 to TRBJ1-5; D is unclear. This CDR3 spans 18 amino acids. Trimming removed 5 bases at V and 2 bases at J, with 22 bases between. Germline-derived CDR1 and CDR2 are MNHEY and SMNVEV (reference sequence). The CDR3 loop is CASSQSLLNTGRNQPQHF. The DNA of the CDR3 is TGTGCCAGCAGTCAATCCCTACTTAACACGGGCCGCAATCAGCCCCAGCATTTT.

J is TRBJ1-6 and V is TRBV6-5; TRBD1 agrees at 7 bases. Per germline, CDR1 MNHEY and CDR2 SVGAGI. Unmatched junction bases numbered 9, after V lost 7 bases and J lost 6 bases. This CDR3 is 15 amino acids long. CDR3 sequence: CASNGAGTANSPLHF. CDR3 DNA: TGTGCCAGCAACGGAGCCGGGACAGCTAATTCACCCCTCCACTTT.

V usage is TRBV12-3 or TRBV12-4 and J usage is TRBJ2-7, with a possible D match to TRBD2 (5 bases). V gave up 3 bases and J gave up 6 bases, with 9 bases separating them. The CDR3 has 12 residues. CDR3 in amino acids: CASSFGSAEQYF. The CDR3 region has the DNA TGTGCCAGCAGTTTCGGTAGCGCCGAGCAGTACTTC.

V usage is TRBV19 and J usage is TRBJ2-3; 9 bases align to TRBD2. CDR1 and CDR2 from the germline V gene are LNHDA and SQIVND (reference sequence). Germline trimming cut 7 bases from V and 0 bases from J; bases unmatched to any gene: 17. This CDR3 spans 19 amino acids. CDR3 protein: CASKGGGEKLLSSTDTQYF. Here the CDR3 DNA reads TGTGCCAGTAAGGGCGGGGGGGAAAAATTACTCTCTAGCACAGATACGCAGTATTTT.

J is TRBJ1-5 and V is TRBV10-2, with D unresolved. CDR3 length: 15 amino acids. CDR1 and CDR2 (germline): WSHSY, SAAADI. The ends were cut back, 3 bases at V and 4 bases at J, with 13 bases in the middle. The CDR3 protein is CASSEFRNGNQPQHF. The DNA of the CDR3 is TGCGCCAGCAGTGAATTCCGTAACGGGAATCAGCCCCAGCATTTT.

The chain employs TRBV6-6 and TRBJ1-1; 10 positions agree with TRBD1. This CDR3 contains 16 residues. With 4 bases clipped from V and 1 base from J, the junction kept 6 bases outside the gene matches. Germline values: CDR1 MNHNY, CDR2 SVGAGI (reference sequence). CDR3: CASSSDRGIRNTEAFF. CDR3 sequence (DNA): TGTGCCAGCAGTTCGGACAGGGGGATTAGGAACACTGAAGCTTTCTTT.

The chain has TRBV29-1 and TRBJ2-7; 8 bases agree with TRBD1. The CDR3 runs to 13 residues. V was clipped by 3 bases and J by 6 bases; unmatched bases: 7. The V gene's germline CDR1 is SQVTM and CDR2 ANQGSEA. CDR3 sequence (DNA): TGCAGCGTTGACCTCAGGGGGCTTGGCGAGCAGTACTTC. It yields the protein CSVDLRGLGEQYF.

This clone was counted between two and nine times. The J gene is TRBJ1-5, the V gene TRBV9, with D possibly being TRBD1 (6 bases). The germline V gene encodes CDR1 SGDLS and CDR2 YYNGEE. V gave up 4 bases and J gave up 9 bases, with 11 bases separating them. CDR3 length: 12 residues. CDR3 in amino acids: CASSQVGGPQHF. CDR3 in DNA: TGTGCCAGCAGCCAAGTAGGGGGGCCCCAGCATTTT.

V is TRBV4-1 and J is TRBJ2-2; TRBD1 agrees at 8 bases. The germline V gene has CDR1 MGHRA and CDR2 YSYEKL. Trimming removed 0 bases from V and 7 bases from J; junction bases left unmatched: 7. This CDR3 comprises 16 residues. Here the CDR3 DNA reads TGCGCCAGCAGCCAAGATCGGGCAGGGGGCGGCGGGGAGCTGTTTTTT. Translation gives CASSQDRAGGGGELFF.